Relative to its sample, the clone carrying this T cell receptor (beta chain) is medium-sized (0.01 to 0.1%). Its antigen is as yet unknown. A junction end diverges from the germline sequence, so it may reflect a read error. This CDR3 has 15 residues. The V gene's germline CDR1 is SEHNR and CDR2 FQNEAQ (reference sequence). The data belong to a study of T cell repertoires in aging, cancer and after chemotherapy. Study observations and caveats: Age-matched healthy donors had significantly more diverse, less clonal blood TCR repertoires than untreated cancer patients.

The template was genomic DNA from peripheral blood, not RNA. Multiplex touch-down PCR with TRB-A/B primers amplified rearranged V-D-J TRB sequences. TCRdb ran MiXCR on the multiplex PCR reads and lists one entry per CDR3 protein. The data show some 1,300 distinct CDR3 sequences, with 20% to 25% seen just once and about 47% held by the top ten. Material for sequencing was blood. The origin of this receptor is a human donor with a solid tumor. This sequence joins TRBV7-9 and TRBJ2-3; 10 bases match TRBD2. CDR3 coding DNA: TGTGCCAGCAGCGTAGCGGGGGGCACCACAGATACGCAGTATTTT. It codes for CASSVAGGTTDTQYF.